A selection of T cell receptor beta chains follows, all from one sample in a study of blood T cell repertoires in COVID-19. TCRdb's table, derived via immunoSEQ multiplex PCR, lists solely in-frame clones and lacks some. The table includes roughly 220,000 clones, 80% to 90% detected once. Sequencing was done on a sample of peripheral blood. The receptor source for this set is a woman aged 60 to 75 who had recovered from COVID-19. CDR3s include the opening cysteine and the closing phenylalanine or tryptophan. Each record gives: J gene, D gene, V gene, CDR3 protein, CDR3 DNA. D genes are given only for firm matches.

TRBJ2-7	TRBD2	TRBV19	CASSIEAGGPHEQYF	TGTGCCAGTAGTATAGAAGCGGGGGGGCCCCACGAGCAGTACTTC
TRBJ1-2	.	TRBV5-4	CASSLQAYGYTF	TGTGCCAGCAGCTTACAGGCCTATGGCTACACCTTC
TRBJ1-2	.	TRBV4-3	CASSQSRGYGYTF	TGCGCCAGCAGCCAATCCCGGGGGTATGGCTACACCTTC
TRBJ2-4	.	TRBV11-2	CASSSIVTTRAKNIQYF	TGTGCCAGCAGCTCTATTGTCACCACTCGGGCCAAAAACATTCAGTACTTC
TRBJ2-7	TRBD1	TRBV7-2	CASSLWGQGANEQYF	TGTGCCAGCAGCTTATGGGGCCAGGGGGCGAACGAGCAGTACTTC
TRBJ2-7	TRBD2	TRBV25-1	CASSESRRGDYEQYF	TGTGCCAGCAGTGAATCTAGGCGGGGGGACTACGAGCAGTACTTC
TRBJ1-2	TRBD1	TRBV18	CASSPPDRGGGYTF	TGTGCCAGCTCACCACCAGACAGGGGCGGAGGCTACACCTTC
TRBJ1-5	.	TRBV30	CAWSVGSRQPQHF	TGTGCCTGGAGTGTAGGTTCGCGGCAGCCCCAGCATTTT
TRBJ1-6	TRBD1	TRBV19	CASRTGTDNSPLHF	TGTGCCAGTAGGACCGGGACAGATAATTCACCCCTCCACTTT
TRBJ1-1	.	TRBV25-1	CASSDDSRNTEAFF	TGTGCCAGCAGTGATGACAGCCGGAACACTGAAGCTTTCTTT
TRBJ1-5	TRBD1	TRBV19	CASSTPTGKLYQPQHF	TGTGCCAGTAGTACCCCGACAGGGAAGCTCTATCAGCCCCAGCATTTT
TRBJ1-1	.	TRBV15	CATSRGGETEAFF	TGTGCCACCAGCAGAGGGGGGGAAACTGAAGCTTTCTTT